Shown below are 3 T cell receptor beta chains from a single sample sequenced in a study of OX40 agonist ivuxolimab in advanced cancers. The assay was immunoSEQ multiplex PCR, and TCRdb's table has in-frame clones only and misses some. Of more than 45,000 clones detected, over 65% appear once; the ten largest clones hold around 2%. Sequencing used CD4+ or CD8+ T cells sorted from blood, obtained in a trial of the OX40 agonist ivuxolimab. Every receptor here comes from an adult with an advanced solid tumor such as melanoma, head and neck, liver or kidney cancer.

In its sample, this clone was seen a few times. The V and J genes are TRBV4-1 and TRBJ2-4; 13 nucleotides line up with TRBD2. There are 18 residues in the CDR3. The trim removed 1 base at V and 11 bases at J, leaving 14 bases unmatched. CDR1 is MGHRA and CDR2 is YSYEKL in the germline V gene. CDR3 sequence reads: CASSQGGTSGRAGRVQYF. The CDR3 nucleotides read TGCGCCAGCAGCCAAGGAGGTACTAGCGGGAGGGCCGGAAGAGTTCAGTACTTC.

The chain links TRBV27 to TRBJ2-1, with 8 positions matching TRBD2. Losses at the gene ends were 7 bases for V and 6 bases for J; bases not matched to a gene: 14. CDR1 is MNHEY, CDR2 SMNVEV, per germline (reference sequence). This CDR3 spans 16 amino acids. CDR3 sequence reads: CASKHTSGRGGNEQFF. The CDR3 DNA sequence: TGTGCCAGCAAACATACTAGCGGACGGGGGGGCAATGAGCAGTTCTTC.

The chain links TRBV11-2 to TRBJ1-3; D remains unclear. The CDR3 spans 11 residues. Germline V gene lookup returns CDR1 SGHAT and CDR2 FQNNGV. V was trimmed by 1 base and J by 5 bases, leaving 0 bases between them. Here the CDR3 DNA reads TGTGCCAGCAGCTTAGGAAACACCATATATTTT. Residues: CASSLGNTIYF.